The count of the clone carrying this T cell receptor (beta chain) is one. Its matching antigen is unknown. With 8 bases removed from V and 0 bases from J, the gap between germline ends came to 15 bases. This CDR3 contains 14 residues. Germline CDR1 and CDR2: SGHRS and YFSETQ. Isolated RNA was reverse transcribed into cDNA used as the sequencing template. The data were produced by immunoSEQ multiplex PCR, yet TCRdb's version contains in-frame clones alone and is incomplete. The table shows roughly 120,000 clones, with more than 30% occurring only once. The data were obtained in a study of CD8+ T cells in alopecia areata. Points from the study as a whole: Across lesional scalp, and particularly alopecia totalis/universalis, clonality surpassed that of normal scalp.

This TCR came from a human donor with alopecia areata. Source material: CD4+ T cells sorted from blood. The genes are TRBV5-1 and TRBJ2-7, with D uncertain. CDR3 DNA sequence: TGCGCCAGTACACAGCATTCTAGCTCCTACGAGCAGTACTTC. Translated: CASTQHSSSYEQYF.